Following are 31 T cell receptor beta chains from one sample sequenced in a study of cytomegalovirus exposure and HLA in healthy donors (dated by TCRdb to between 2016 and 2019). The method was the immunoSEQ multiplex PCR assay. The multiplex PCR relied on a mix of 60 forward primers for TCR Vbeta segments and 13 reverse primers for TCR Jbeta segments. TCRdb's version of the immuneACCESS table is confined to in-frame rearrangements and falls short of the full clone set. An unresolved V gene accounts for under half of the shortfall where checked; the remainder is of unknown origin. This sample comprises roughly 180,000 clones, about four fifths of them detected only once. Of the sample, about 5.6% is held by the ten largest clones. Sequenced: PBMCs. The origin of the receptors is a woman aged 25 to 45 in good health and CMV-seropositive.

V is TRBV18 and J is TRBJ2-1; perhaps TRBD1 as D (7 bases). Trimming removed 3 bases at V and 7 bases at J, with 22 bases between. This CDR3 is 17 amino acids long. Germline CDR1 reads KGHSH; CDR2 reads LQKENI. CDR3 region: CASSPLGGNRGRNEQFF. The CDR3 DNA sequence: TGTGCCAGCTCACCCCTGGGGGGTAACAGGGGTAGAAATGAGCAGTTCTTC.

The chain uses TRBV10-3 and TRBJ2-2; possible D gene TRBD1, 5 bases. The CDR3 loop spans 13 amino acids. From germline, CDR1 is ENHRY and CDR2 SYGVKD. Deletions cut 4 bases from V and 4 bases from J, with 7 bases between. The CDR3 DNA reads as TGTGCCATCAGTGGACAGAGCACCGGGGAGCTGTTTTTT. Its translation: CAISGQSTGELFF.

The chain links TRBV5-5 to TRBJ2-1, with 9 bases aligning to TRBD1. V lost 5 bases, J lost 8 bases, and 20 bases stayed unmatched. This CDR3 comprises 18 residues. Germline V gene lookup returns CDR1 SGHKS and CDR2 YYEKEE (reference sequence). The CDR3 sequence: CASRRTGDKRTKVHEQFF. CDR3 DNA sequence: TGTGCCAGCAGAAGGACAGGGGATAAGCGGACAAAGGTCCATGAGCAGTTCTTC.

The V call is TRBV6-1, the J call TRBJ2-1; the match to TRBD2 covers 7 bases. The CDR3 runs 14 residues. Germline values: CDR1 MNHNS, CDR2 SASEGT. V trimming: 5 bases; J trimming: 6 bases; junction bases outside the gene matches: 7. CDR3 amino acids: CASSFRGLVNEQFF. The CDR3 coding sequence is TGTGCCAGCAGTTTCCGTGGACTAGTCAATGAGCAGTTCTTC.

The J gene is TRBJ1-1, the V gene TRBV27; TRBD1 might be the D (5 bases). V lost 1 base to trimming and J lost 4 bases, with 16 bases between them. CDR3 length: 16 amino acids. Germline CDR1 MNHEY, CDR2 SMNVEV (reference sequence). The CDR3 DNA is TGTGCCAGCAGTTTATTCAGTGGGACTAGGATCACTGAAGCTTTCTTT. Translation gives CASSLFSGTRITEAFF.

The chain carries TRBV6-1 and TRBJ2-5; D is perhaps TRBD2 (6 bases). The CDR3 is 15 amino acids. V was trimmed by 4 bases and J by 4 bases, leaving 16 bases between them. In germline, CDR1 is MNHNS, CDR2 SASEGT. CDR3 amino acids: CASSAELGGAETQYF. In DNA form, the CDR3 reads TGTGCCAGCAGTGCGGAACTAGGCGGGGCAGAGACCCAGTACTTC.

The chain recombines TRBV7-3 with TRBJ2-3; 12 bases match TRBD2. CDR1 SGHTA and CDR2 FQGTGA come from the germline V gene. The CDR3 sequence is 16 residues long. With V trimmed by 4 bases and J by 4 bases, 6 bases remained unmatched. The CDR3 region has the DNA TGTGCCAGCAGCTCGCTAGCGGGGGGGCGCCCAGATACGCAGTATTTT. As protein: CASSSLAGGRPDTQYF.

The V gene is TRBV6-5, the J gene TRBJ1-3; D might be TRBD1 (5 bases). The V gene's germline CDR1 is MNHEY and CDR2 SVGAGI. The CDR3 has 15 amino acids. Trimming took 5 bases from V and 4 from J, leaving 15 bases between them. CDR3 DNA sequence: TGTGCCAGCAGTCCCACCGGGACTCTAGGAAACACCATATATTTT. Translated: CASSPTGTLGNTIYF.

This clone has only one observation. The chain joins TRBV18 to TRBJ2-7, with 8 positions matching TRBD1. Unmatched junction bases numbered 15, after V lost 1 base and J lost 7 bases. This CDR3 has 17 residues. CDR1 is KGHSH, CDR2 LQKENI, per germline. CDR3 region: CASSPLFSDRGQGEQYF. The CDR3 DNA reads as TGTGCCAGCTCACCACTCTTCTCCGACAGGGGACAAGGGGAGCAGTACTTC. Full variable domain (missing parts from reference TRBV18 and TRBJ2-7): NAGVMQNPRHLVRRRGQEARLRCSPMKGHSHVYWYRQLPEEGLKFMVYLQKENIIDESGMPKERFSAEFPKEGPSILRIQQVVRGDSAAYFCASSPLFSDRGQGEQYFGPGTRLTVT.

This chain connects TRBV6-1 to TRBJ1-5; D uncertain. The CDR3 is made up of 12 amino acids. V lost 6 bases and J lost 5, with 8 bases in between. The germline CDR1 and CDR2 sequences are MNHNS and SASEGT. CDR3 sequence: CASRTPDQPQHF. DNA for the CDR3: TGTGCCAGCAGGACACCCGATCAGCCCCAGCATTTT.

This chain links TRBV5-4 with TRBJ2-2; tentatively, D is TRBD1 (6 bases). Deletions cut 0 bases from V and 5 bases from J, with 14 bases between. The CDR3 contains 16 residues. CDR1 is SGHNT, CDR2 YYREEE, per germline (reference sequence). The CDR3 nucleotides read TGTGCCAGCAGCTTGGCAGGCAGGGGTTTTACCGGGGAGCTGTTTTTT. As protein: CASSLAGRGFTGELFF. The complete variable domain, with remaining parts taken from reference TRBV5-4 and TRBJ2-2, reads ETGVTQSPTHLIKTRGQQVTLRCSSQSGHNTVSWYQQALGQGPQFIFQYYREEENGRGNFPPRFSGLQFPNYSSELNVNALELDDSALYLCASSLAGRGFTGELFFGEGSRLTVL.

V usage is TRBV7-3 and J usage is TRBJ2-7; TRBD2 agrees at 11 bases. CDR3 size: 15 residues. With 5 bases clipped from V and 3 bases from J, the junction kept 6 bases outside the gene matches. Germline CDR1 SGHTA, CDR2 FQGTGA. The CDR3 nucleotides are TGTGCCAGCAGCGAGTCGGGACTAGCGGACTACGAGCAGTACTTC. Its translation is CASSESGLADYEQYF.

This clone was picked up a small number of times. CDR3 in DNA: TGTGCCAGTAAAGTGGGAGGTAGCAATCAGCCCCAGCATTTT. Amino acids: CASKVGGSNQPQHF. This rearrangement joins TRBV19 to TRBJ1-5; D ambiguous. V was cut by 7 bases and J by 0 bases, with 10 bases left in between. The germline gives CDR1 LNHDA, CDR2 SQIVND (reference sequence). This CDR3 comprises 14 residues.

Comment on this clone: At one end, the junction sequence differs from germline, possibly due to a read error. This chain connects TRBV20-1 to TRBJ2-2, with 8 bases identical to TRBD1. Germline CDR1 is DFQATT and CDR2 is SNEGSKA (reference sequence). The CDR3 covers 11 residues. In nucleotides, the CDR3 is TGCAGTGCTCCCAGGGGGCGCACCGAGATTTTT. It encodes CSAPRGRTEIF.

The CDR3 here is CASSFRLLAGGRTDTQYF. The CDR3 coding sequence is TGTGCCAGCAGCTTTAGGTTGCTAGCGGGGGGCCGCACAGATACGCAGTATTTT. The genes are TRBV7-2 and TRBJ2-3, with 11 bases matching TRBD2. Germline lookup yields CDR1 SGHTA and CDR2 FQGNSA. Trimming at V came to 3 bases and at J to 1 base, leaving 9 bases not matched to a gene. The CDR3 consists of 18 residues.

The chain recombines TRBV6-5 with TRBJ1-6; D is possibly TRBD1 (5 bases). Germline V lookup: CDR1 MNHEY, CDR2 SVGAGI. The CDR3 sequence is 16 residues long. Trimming pared 0 bases from V and 7 bases from J, leaving 13 bases between. CDR3 DNA: TGTGCCAGCAGTTACTCGATGACTAGGGGAAATTCACCCCTCCACTTT. This codes for CASSYSMTRGNSPLHF.

The genes are TRBV4-3 and TRBJ2-3; D possibly corresponds to TRBD2 (7 bases). V was trimmed by 4 bases and J by 2 bases, leaving 13 bases between them. Germline values: CDR1 LGHNA, CDR2 YSLEER. The CDR3 covers 15 residues. In DNA form, the CDR3 reads TGCGCCAGCAGCCGGGAAGGGGGGGCCACAGATACGCAGTATTTT. Protein product: CASSREGGATDTQYF.

The J gene is TRBJ1-1, the V gene TRBV6-6, with 7 bases identical to TRBD1. J gave up 6 bases and V 5 bases, and 6 bases lay outside the gene matches. This CDR3 comprises 13 residues. Germline CDR1 and CDR2: MNHNY and SVGAGI (reference sequence). CDR3 in DNA: TGTGCCAGCAGTCGTAGACAGGGCTCTGAAGCTTTCTTT. It specifies CASSRRQGSEAFF.

The chain employs TRBV4-1 and TRBJ2-2; the match to TRBD1 covers 8 bases. CDR1 and CDR2 (germline): MGHRA, YSYEKL. This CDR3 has 14 residues. V shed 8 bases and J 6 bases; nucleotides not matched to a gene: 8. The CDR3, as DNA: TGCGCCAGCTATTCCAACAGGGGGGCCGGGGAGCTGTTTTTT. Its protein product is CASYSNRGAGELFF.

The genes are TRBV7-9 and TRBJ1-1; TRBD1 is a possible D gene (5 bases). The CDR3 spans 13 residues. V lost 5 bases and J lost 2, with 9 bases in between. Germline CDR1 reads SEHNR; CDR2 reads FQNEAQ (reference sequence). In DNA form, the CDR3 reads TGTGCCAGCAGCCCGACAGAAAACACTGAAGCTTTCTTT. It encodes CASSPTENTEAFF.

The chain recombines TRBV9 with TRBJ2-7; 8 bases line up with TRBD1. The length of the CDR3 is 15 residues. Germline loops: CDR1 SGDLS, CDR2 YYNGEE. V lost 2 bases and J lost 2; bases outside the gene matches: 6. The CDR3 DNA is TGTGCCAGCAGCGTGGACAGGGAGAACCCCTACGAGCAGTACTTC. Translating gives CASSVDRENPYEQYF.

The chain employs TRBV28 and TRBJ2-7, with 11 bases identical to TRBD2. J was trimmed by 0 bases and V by 5 bases; bases with no gene match: 3. Germline lookup yields CDR1 MDHEN and CDR2 SYDVKM. This CDR3 contains 15 residues. CDR3 coding DNA: TGTGCCAGCAGTCCTGGGACTAGCGGCTCCTACGAGCAGTACTTC. It is translated as CASSPGTSGSYEQYF.

The chain links TRBV7-6 to TRBJ2-5; TRBD1 might be the D (5 bases). The CDR3 is 14 amino acids. Deletions cut 4 bases from V and 2 bases from J, with 11 bases between. Germline loops: CDR1 SGHVS, CDR2 FNYEAQ. CDR3 DNA sequence: TGTGCCAGCAGCTCTGGGGCCTTTCAAGAGACCCAGTACTTC. Its translation: CASSSGAFQETQYF.

The CDR3 sequence is CASSTQASNQPQHF. The CDR3 DNA follows: TGTGCCAGTAGTACCCAGGCCAGCAATCAGCCCCAGCATTTT. The chain couples TRBV19 to TRBJ1-5, with D hard to call. Looked up from germline, CDR1 is LNHDA and CDR2 is SQIVND (reference sequence). The CDR3 totals 14 residues. V lost 4 bases and J lost 1, with 8 bases in between.

The chain links TRBV27 to TRBJ1-6; TRBD1 aligns across 8 bases. This CDR3 is built from 14 residues. Germline values: CDR1 MNHEY, CDR2 SMNVEV (reference sequence). V gave up 6 bases and J gave up 9 bases; unmatched junction bases: 7. CDR3 coding DNA: TGTGCCAGCAGGCCAGGACAGGGTGGTTCACCCCTCCACTTT. Amino acid sequence: CASRPGQGGSPLHF.

This clone appeared a few times. The rearrangement links TRBV7-9 to TRBJ1-1; 12 bases are a match to TRBD1. Germline V gene data show CDR1 as SEHNR and CDR2 as FQNEAQ (reference sequence). Losses at the gene ends were 9 bases for V and 10 bases for J; bases not matched to a gene: 12. This CDR3 comprises 14 residues. In DNA form, the CDR3 reads TGTGCCAGTTCCCCGGGACAGGGGGCCGCGGGAGCTTTCTTT. Translated, it gives CASSPGQGAAGAFF. The variable domain in full, completed from reference TRBV7-9 and TRBJ1-1, reads DTGVSQNPRHKITKRGQNVTFRCDPISEHNRLYWYRQTLGQGPEFLTYFQNEAQLEKSRLLSDRFSAERPKGSFSTLEIQRTEQGDSAMYLCASSPGQGAAGAFFGQGTRLTVV.

The rearrangement joins TRBV6-5 to TRBJ2-4, with D unresolved. V was pared by 0 bases and J by 9 bases, with 9 bases between. The CDR3 is 13 amino acids. Germline lookup yields CDR1 MNHEY and CDR2 SVGAGI. The DNA for the CDR3 is TGTGCCAGCAGTTACTCACAAGTCGCCATTCAGTACTTC. Translating gives CASSYSQVAIQYF.

V is TRBV19 and J is TRBJ1-1, with D unresolved. The V and J ends lost 1 base and 4 bases respectively, with 10 bases between them. The CDR3 runs 14 residues. Germline CDR1 LNHDA, CDR2 SQIVND (reference sequence). CDR3 nucleotide sequence: TGTGCCAGTAGTATAGGATCCGGGTTCACTGAAGCTTTCTTT. It yields the protein CASSIGSGFTEAFF.

This clone was observed once. This rearrangement joins TRBV4-1 to TRBJ2-1, with 11 bases aligning to TRBD2. CDR3 length: 18 amino acids. The V and J ends lost 0 bases and 8 bases, in that order; junction bases with no gene match: 12. Germline CDR1 and CDR2: MGHRA and YSYEKL. CDR3 residues: CASSQDPLLAGGLDEQFF. The CDR3 DNA reads as TGCGCCAGCAGCCAAGACCCCCTCCTAGCGGGGGGCCTCGATGAGCAGTTCTTC.

The V gene is TRBV27, the J gene TRBJ2-1; weak D call: TRBD1 (6 bases). The CDR3 loop spans 13 amino acids. V dropped 1 base and J dropped 9 bases, with 10 bases sitting between them. CDR1 is MNHEY and CDR2 is SMNVEV in the germline V gene (reference sequence). The CDR3 nucleotides read TGTGCCAGCAGTTTATACAGGGAGCGTGAGCAGTTCTTC. As protein: CASSLYREREQFF.

The genes are TRBV19 and TRBJ1-1; D gene ambiguous. V lost 4 bases, J lost 7 bases, and 13 bases lay in between. Germline lookup yields CDR1 LNHDA and CDR2 SQIVND (reference sequence). The CDR3 is 13 amino acids. The CDR3 region is CASSKASGGEAFF. The CDR3, as DNA: TGTGCCAGTAGTAAGGCGTCCGGCGGTGAAGCTTTCTTT.